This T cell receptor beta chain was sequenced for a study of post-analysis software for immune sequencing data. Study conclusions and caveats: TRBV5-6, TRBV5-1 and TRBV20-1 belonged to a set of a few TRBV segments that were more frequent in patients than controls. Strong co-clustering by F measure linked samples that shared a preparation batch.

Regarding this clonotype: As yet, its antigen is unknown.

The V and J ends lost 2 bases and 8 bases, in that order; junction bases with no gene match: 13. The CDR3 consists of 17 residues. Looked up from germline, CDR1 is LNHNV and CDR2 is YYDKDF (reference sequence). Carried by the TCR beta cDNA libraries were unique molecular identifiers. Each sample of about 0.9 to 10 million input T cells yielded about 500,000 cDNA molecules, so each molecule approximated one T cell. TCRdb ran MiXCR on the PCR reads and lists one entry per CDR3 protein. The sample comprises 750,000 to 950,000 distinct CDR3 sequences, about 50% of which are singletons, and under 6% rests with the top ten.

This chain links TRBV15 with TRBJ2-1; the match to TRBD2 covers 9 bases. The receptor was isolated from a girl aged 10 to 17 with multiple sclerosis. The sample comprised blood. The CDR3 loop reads CATSRYPPREGRDEQFF. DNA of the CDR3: TGTGCCACCAGCAGATACCCCCCGCGGGAGGGTCGGGATGAGCAGTTCTTC.